This T cell receptor beta chain was captured in a study of T-cell reconstitution after alpha-beta-depleted transplantation in children. Study observations and caveats: At day 60, the high TCRbeta diversity found in some patients originated from recipient T cells and thymic progenitors that had survived. A year had passed since transplant, and T-cell counts and diversity by then came mostly from newly produced T cells. In patients about two months after transplant, alpha-beta T cells reportedly arose from several hundred expanded graft clones.

The TCRbeta library incorporated unique molecular identifiers. In TCRdb, the PCR reads were re-called with MiXCR into one record per CDR3 protein. The data hold 250,000 to 300,000 distinct CDR3 sequences, with 6.5% to 9% observed a single time. This clonotype was seen many times. Antigen specificity is unknown. The germline V gene has CDR1 SGHAT and CDR2 FQDESV (reference sequence). V gave up 5 bases and J gave up 3 bases; unmatched junction bases: 16. The CDR3 sequence is 18 residues long. Sequencing was performed on peripheral blood, taken 360 days after TCRalphabeta/CD19-depleted stem cell transplant. This TCR derives from a female patient between 2 and 10 years old who had a stem cell transplant for Fanconi anemia, so the T cells may come from the graft donor. The rearrangement joins TRBV11-1 to TRBJ2-1, with TRBD2 identical over 7 bases. This CDR3 reads CASSPIREGTRDYNEQFF. The CDR3 nucleotides read TGTGCCAGCAGCCCTATTAGGGAGGGTACAAGGGACTACAATGAGCAGTTCTTC.